This is a list of T cell receptor beta chains from one sample in a study of CD8 T cells in Susac syndrome. TCRdb independently ran MiXCR on the immunoSEQ multiplex PCR reads; one entry per CDR3 protein. The repertoire includes about 200,000 distinct CDR3 sequences, nearly 95% of them detected once, and 0.093% sits in the top ten. Sequenced sample: CD4+ T cells from PBMCs. Receptor source: a human donor with multiple sclerosis. CDR3s include the opening cysteine and the closing phenylalanine or tryptophan. Each record gives: CDR3 protein, CDR3 DNA, D gene, V gene, clone size, J gene. D genes are given only for firm matches. Size is omitted from some rows. Given values are once, few, many or a class for expanded clones.

CSALGQGGEKLFF | TGCAGCGCCCTCGGACAGGGAGGAGAAAAACTGTTTTTT | TRBD1 | TRBV29-1 | . | TRBJ1-4
CASSLAADAGANVLTF | TGCGCCAGCAGCTTGGCGGCTGACGCTGGGGCCAACGTCCTGACTTTC | . | TRBV5-1 | . | TRBJ2-6
CSASRQASYEQYF | TGCAGTGCTAGTCGGCAGGCCTCCTACGAGCAGTACTTC | . | TRBV20-1 | . | TRBJ2-7
CASMAGVNTGELFF | TGTGCCAGCATGGCGGGGGTGAACACCGGGGAGCTGTTTTTT | TRBD2 | TRBV9 | . | TRBJ2-2
CASSLEGEVGGYTF | TGTGCCAGCAGTCTTGAAGGAGAGGTTGGTGGCTACACCTTC | . | TRBV6-4 | once | TRBJ1-2
CASSVVSYNEQFF | TGTGCCAGCAGCGTAGTATCCTACAATGAGCAGTTCTTC | . | TRBV7-2 | . | TRBJ2-1
CAHGGRPYEQYF | TGTGCCCACGGAGGACGACCCTACGAGCAGTACTTC | . | TRBV2 | . | TRBJ2-7
CSVRGGSNQPQHF | TGCAGCGTGCGGGGGGGGAGCAATCAGCCCCAGCATTTT | . | TRBV29-1 | . | TRBJ1-5
CASSVGPGRETQYF | TGTGCCAGCAGCGTAGGACCGGGGAGAGAGACCCAGTACTTC | . | TRBV9 | . | TRBJ2-5
CASSSLVYNEQFF | TGCGCCAGCAGCTCTTTAGTCTACAATGAGCAGTTCTTC | . | TRBV5-1 | . | TRBJ2-1
CASSRGEGPHGYTF | TGTGCCAGCAGCCGAGGGGAGGGGCCCCATGGCTACACCTTC | . | TRBV3-1 | . | TRBJ1-2
CASSVDLAASTDTQYF | TGTGCCAGCAGCGTAGACCTAGCGGCTAGCACAGATACGCAGTATTTT | TRBD2 | TRBV9 | . | TRBJ2-3
CASSRSGTVSYEQYF | TGCGCCAGCAGCCGTAGCGGGACGGTATCCTACGAGCAGTACTTC | TRBD2 | TRBV4-1 | . | TRBJ2-7
CASSFGRTLGYTF | TGTGCCAGCAGCTTCGGACGGACTCTTGGCTACACCTTC | . | TRBV13 | . | TRBJ1-2
CASSLAQLAGGSKFF | TGTGCCAGCAGCTTAGCACAACTAGCGGGGGGGTCCAAGTTCTTC | TRBD2 | TRBV7-2 | . | TRBJ2-1
CASSSKGDSSYEQYF | TGTGCCAGCAGTTCCAAAGGGGACAGCTCCTACGAGCAGTACTTC | TRBD1 | TRBV28 | . | TRBJ2-7
CASSPPRGRPDEQFF | TGTGCCAGCAGTCCTCCCCGGGGGAGGCCCGATGAGCAGTTCTTC | . | TRBV12-3/TRBV12-4 | . | TRBJ2-1
CAWSLQGNTGELFF | TGTGCCTGGAGTCTACAGGGTAACACCGGGGAGCTGTTTTTT | . | TRBV30 | . | TRBJ2-2
CSVEEAGDETYEQYF | TGCAGCGTTGAAGAGGCTGGAGACGAAACCTACGAGCAGTACTTC | . | TRBV29-1 | . | TRBJ2-7
CSVAGTGLNEQYF | TGCAGCGTCGCCGGGACAGGGTTAAACGAGCAGTACTTC | TRBD1 | TRBV29-1 | . | TRBJ2-7
CASRSNTGELFF | TGTGCCAGCAGATCAAACACCGGGGAGCTGTTTTTT | . | TRBV6-5 | . | TRBJ2-2
CASNQGMGETQYF | TGTGCCAGCAATCAGGGGATGGGGGAGACCCAGTACTTC | . | TRBV9 | . | TRBJ2-5
CASSFTVAADTQYF | TGTGCCAGCAGCTTTACAGTGGCAGCAGATACGCAGTATTTT | . | TRBV7-2 | . | TRBJ2-3
CAGGRPDQPQHF | TGTGCCGGGGGACGGCCGGATCAGCCCCAGCATTTT | . | TRBV6-5 | . | TRBJ1-5
CSASLAHWMNTEAFF | TGCAGCGCTTCTTTAGCCCATTGGATGAACACTGAAGCTTTCTTT | . | TRBV29-1 | . | TRBJ1-1
CSARSRGGAMPYGYTF | TGCAGTGCTAGGAGTCGCGGGGGAGCTATGCCCTATGGCTACACCTTC | . | TRBV20-1 | . | TRBJ1-2
CASSPRAGIVETQYF | TGTGCCAGCTCCCCAAGGGCTGGTATCGTCGAGACCCAGTACTTC | . | TRBV18 | . | TRBJ2-5
CAWATGGGNQPQHF | TGTGCCTGGGCTACAGGGGGCGGGAATCAGCCCCAGCATTTT | TRBD1 | TRBV30 | . | TRBJ1-5